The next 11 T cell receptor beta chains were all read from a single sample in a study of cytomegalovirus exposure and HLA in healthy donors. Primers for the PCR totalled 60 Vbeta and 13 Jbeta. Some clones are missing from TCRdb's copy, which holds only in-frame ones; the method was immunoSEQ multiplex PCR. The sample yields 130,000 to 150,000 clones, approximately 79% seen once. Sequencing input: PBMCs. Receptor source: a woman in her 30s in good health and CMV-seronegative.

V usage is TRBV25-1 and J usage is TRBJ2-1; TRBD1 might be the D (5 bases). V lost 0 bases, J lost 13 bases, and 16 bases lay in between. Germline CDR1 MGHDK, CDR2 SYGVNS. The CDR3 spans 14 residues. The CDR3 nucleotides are TGTGCCAGCAGTGAATATACAGGAAGGCGTGAACAGTTCTTC. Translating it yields CASSEYTGRREQFF.

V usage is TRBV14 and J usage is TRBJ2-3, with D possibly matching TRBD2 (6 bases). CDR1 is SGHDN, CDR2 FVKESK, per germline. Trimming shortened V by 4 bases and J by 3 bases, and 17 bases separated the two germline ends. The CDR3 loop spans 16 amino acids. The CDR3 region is CASSRDDRLGTDTQYF. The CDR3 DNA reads TGTGCCAGCAGCCGAGACGATAGACTAGGAACAGATACGCAGTATTTT.

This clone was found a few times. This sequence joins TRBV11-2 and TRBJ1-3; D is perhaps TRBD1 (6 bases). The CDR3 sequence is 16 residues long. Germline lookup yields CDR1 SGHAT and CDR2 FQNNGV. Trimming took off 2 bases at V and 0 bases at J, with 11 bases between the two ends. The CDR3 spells CASSLPTGNSGNTIYF. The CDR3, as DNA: TGTGCCAGCAGCTTACCTACAGGGAACTCTGGAAACACCATATATTTT.

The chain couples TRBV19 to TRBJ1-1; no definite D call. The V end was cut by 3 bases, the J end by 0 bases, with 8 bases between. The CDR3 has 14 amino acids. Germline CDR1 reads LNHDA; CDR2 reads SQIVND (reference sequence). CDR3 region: CASSIGEVNTEAFF. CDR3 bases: TGTGCCAGTAGTATTGGAGAGGTGAACACTGAAGCTTTCTTT.

CDR3 sequence: CASSESRQGVAPLHF. The CDR3 DNA reads as TGCGCCAGCAGTGAGTCGAGGCAGGGGGTGGCACCCCTCCACTTT. J is TRBJ1-6 and V is TRBV10-2, with 7 bases matching TRBD1. J gave up 11 bases and V 0 bases, and 7 bases lay outside the gene matches. Germline CDR1 and CDR2: WSHSY and SAAADI. The CDR3 totals 15 residues.

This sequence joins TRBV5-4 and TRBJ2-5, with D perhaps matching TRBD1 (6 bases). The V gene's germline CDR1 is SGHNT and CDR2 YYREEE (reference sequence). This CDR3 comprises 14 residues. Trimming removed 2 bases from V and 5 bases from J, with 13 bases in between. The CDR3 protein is CASSFNRDEETQYF. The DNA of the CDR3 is TGTGCCAGCAGCTTCAACAGGGACGAGGAGACCCAGTACTTC.

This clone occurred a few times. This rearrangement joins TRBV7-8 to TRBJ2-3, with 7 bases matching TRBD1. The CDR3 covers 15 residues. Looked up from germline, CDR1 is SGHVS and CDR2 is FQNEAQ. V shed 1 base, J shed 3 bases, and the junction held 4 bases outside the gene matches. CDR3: CASSLGQGVTDTQYF. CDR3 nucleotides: TGTGCCAGCAGCTTAGGCCAGGGGGTGACAGATACGCAGTATTTT.

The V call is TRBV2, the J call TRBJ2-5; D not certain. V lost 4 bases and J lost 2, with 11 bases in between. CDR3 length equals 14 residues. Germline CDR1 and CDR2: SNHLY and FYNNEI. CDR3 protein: CASSAAFRQETQYF. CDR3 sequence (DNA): TGTGCCAGCAGTGCAGCGTTCAGGCAAGAGACCCAGTACTTC.

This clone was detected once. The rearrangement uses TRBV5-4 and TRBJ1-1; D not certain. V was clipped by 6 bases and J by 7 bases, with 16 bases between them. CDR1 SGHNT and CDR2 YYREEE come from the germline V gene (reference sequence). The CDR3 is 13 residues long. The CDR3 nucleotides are TGTGCCAGCATTTCTCCCGGGTCCTTTGAAGCTTTCTTT. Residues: CASISPGSFEAFF. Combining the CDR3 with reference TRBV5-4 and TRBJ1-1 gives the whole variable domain ETGVTQSPTHLIKTRGQQVTLRCSSQSGHNTVSWYQQALGQGPQFIFQYYREEENGRGNFPPRFSGLQFPNYSSELNVNALELDDSALYLCASISPGSFEAFFGQGTRLTVV.

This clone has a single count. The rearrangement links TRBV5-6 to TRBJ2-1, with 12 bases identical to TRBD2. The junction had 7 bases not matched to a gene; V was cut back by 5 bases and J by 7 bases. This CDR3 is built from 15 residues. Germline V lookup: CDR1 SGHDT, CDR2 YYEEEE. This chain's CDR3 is CASSLAGGPGNEQFF. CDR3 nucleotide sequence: TGTGCCAGCAGTCTAGCGGGGGGGCCCGGTAATGAGCAGTTCTTC.

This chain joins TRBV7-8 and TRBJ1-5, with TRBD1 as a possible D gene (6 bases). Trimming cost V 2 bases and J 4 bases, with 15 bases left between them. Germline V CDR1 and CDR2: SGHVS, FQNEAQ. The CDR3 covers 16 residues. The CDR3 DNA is TGTGCCAGCAGCTTATATGGGGGCTCAGGGAATCAGCCCCAGCATTTT. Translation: CASSLYGGSGNQPQHF.